Following are 30 T cell receptor beta chains from one sample sequenced in a study of PD-1 blockade in classical Hodgkin lymphoma. Exposure to brentuximab vedotin varied, and each patient had relapsed following autologous stem cell transplantation. Libraries were prepared by immunoSEQ multiplex PCR; TCRdb keeps only in-frame clonotypes and omits some of them. The sample has some 25,000 clones, around 64% seen once. Sequenced here: peripheral blood mononuclear cells (PBMCs), sampled before the second cycle of nivolumab. These receptor sequences come from a human donor with classical Hodgkin lymphoma.

By its share, this clone is medium-sized. CDR3 sequence (DNA): TGTGCCAGCTCACCAGGGGACAGGGCCCCCTACGAGCAGTACTTC. Its protein product is CASSPGDRAPYEQYF. The chain carries TRBV18 and TRBJ2-7, with TRBD1 matching over 9 bases. The V gene's germline CDR1 is KGHSH and CDR2 LQKENI. J gave up 2 bases and V 2 bases, and 4 bases lay outside the gene matches. The CDR3 has 15 residues.

V usage is TRBV7-9 and J usage is TRBJ1-1; a weak D match, TRBD1 (6 bases). The CDR3 is made up of 11 amino acids. With 4 bases removed from V and 11 bases from J, the gap between germline ends came to 11 bases. CDR1 and CDR2 (germline): SEHNR, FQNEAQ (reference sequence). CDR3 sequence (DNA): TGTGCCAGCAGCTCAGGGGATGGGGCTTTCTTT. Its protein is CASSSGDGAFF.

The V and J genes are TRBV28 and TRBJ2-7; TRBD1 matches at 7 bases. The CDR3 is 17 residues long. Unmatched junction bases numbered 18, after V lost 4 bases and J lost 6 bases. Germline loops: CDR1 MDHEN, CDR2 SYDVKM. The CDR3: CASSSEGQWRSIGEQYF. The CDR3 coding sequence is TGTGCCAGCAGTTCAGAGGGACAGTGGCGATCCATCGGCGAGCAGTACTTC.

The V gene is TRBV7-8, the J gene TRBJ1-2; D possibly corresponds to TRBD1 (6 bases). Trimming took 4 bases from V and 3 from J, leaving 12 bases between them. The CDR3 runs 14 residues. Germline CDR1 reads SGHVS; CDR2 reads FQNEAQ. This CDR3 is CASSWGGRDYGYTF. The DNA of the CDR3 is TGTGCCAGCAGCTGGGGGGGCCGGGACTATGGCTACACCTTC.

The chain couples TRBV7-6 to TRBJ1-2; unclear D gene. The germline gives CDR1 SGHVS, CDR2 FNYEAQ. Trimming removed 2 bases from V and 1 base from J, with 17 bases in between. This CDR3 has 17 residues. The CDR3 sequence: CASSLHPPKTYNYGYTF. The CDR3 coding sequence is TGTGCCAGCAGCTTACACCCCCCGAAGACATATAACTATGGCTACACCTTC.

V usage is TRBV9 and J usage is TRBJ1-2; 10 bases are shared with TRBD1. Germline lookup yields CDR1 SGDLS and CDR2 YYNGEE. This CDR3 spans 15 amino acids. V was pared by 4 bases and J by 1 base, with 4 bases of the junction left unmatched. The CDR3 spells CASSPRDRGNYGYTF. The CDR3 nucleotides read TGTGCCAGCAGCCCGCGGGACAGGGGTAACTATGGCTACACCTTC.

J is TRBJ2-3 and V is TRBV6-1, with no clear D. The CDR3 spans 14 residues. The ends were cut back, 6 bases at V and 0 bases at J, with 10 bases in the middle. In germline, CDR1 is MNHNS, CDR2 SASEGT. The CDR3 DNA sequence: TGTGCCAGCAGGGCCTTGGCCAGCACAGATACGCAGTATTTT. The encoded protein is CASRALASTDTQYF.

J is TRBJ1-2 and V is TRBV5-4, with D unresolved. Germline V gives CDR1 SGHNT, CDR2 YYREEE (reference sequence). This CDR3 contains 16 residues. V lost 2 bases, J lost 6 bases, and 20 bases lay in between. CDR3 in amino acids: CASSFTVKLLTNGYTF. In DNA form, the CDR3 reads TGTGCCAGCAGCTTCACGGTGAAACTGCTAACTAATGGCTACACCTTC.

This sequence joins TRBV6-5 and TRBJ1-5; 8 nucleotides align to TRBD1. Trimming took 6 bases from V and 0 from J; bases not matched to a gene: 4. Germline CDR1 is MNHEY and CDR2 is SVGAGI. The CDR3 is 15 residues long. The CDR3 sequence: CASRTTGDSNQPQHF. As DNA, the CDR3 is TGTGCCAGCAGAACGACAGGGGATAGCAATCAGCCCCAGCATTTT.

This clone was seen more than once but under ten times. V gene TRBV5-1 combines with J gene TRBJ2-5; 8 bases fit TRBD1. The CDR3 totals 15 residues. V lost 5 bases to trimming and J lost 5 bases; unmatched junction nucleotides: 11. Germline CDR1 is SGHRS and CDR2 is YFSETQ. The CDR3 sequence: CASRTGRGLGETQYF. Written as DNA, the CDR3 is TGCGCCAGCAGAACGGGCAGGGGGCTCGGGGAGACCCAGTACTTC.

The chain recombines TRBV18 with TRBJ2-7; perhaps TRBD1 as D (5 bases). The CDR3 loop spans 12 amino acids. Trimming took off 5 bases at V and 6 bases at J, with 11 bases between the two ends. Germline loops: CDR1 KGHSH, CDR2 LQKENI. CDR3 DNA sequence: TGTGCCAGCTCAGCAGGGTTCTCCGAGCAGTACTTC. It yields the protein CASSAGFSEQYF.

This chain joins TRBV19 and TRBJ2-5, with D unresolved. Germline values: CDR1 LNHDA, CDR2 SQIVND (reference sequence). V was trimmed by 5 bases and J by 5 bases, leaving 6 bases between them. The CDR3 is made up of 11 amino acids. The CDR3 DNA sequence: TGTGCCAGTAGTGCCGCCGAGACCCAGTACTTC. Translating it yields CASSAAETQYF.

This clone has a handful of counts. The chain is built from TRBV30 and TRBJ2-3; 13 nucleotides line up with TRBD2. CDR1 is GTSNPN and CDR2 is SVGIG in the germline V gene (reference sequence). The CDR3 sequence is 16 residues long. The J segment lost 5 bases and the V segment lost 1 base, leaving 6 bases of the junction unmatched. In DNA form, the CDR3 reads TGTGCCTGGAGTGCCAAGACTAGCGGGGGGATAGATACGCAGTATTTT. This gives the protein CAWSAKTSGGIDTQYF.

V gene TRBV4-3 combines with J gene TRBJ2-7; TRBD2 is a possible D gene (5 bases). The CDR3 length is 15 residues. V lost 0 bases and J 2 bases, leaving 11 bases between the germline ends. From germline, CDR1 is LGHNA and CDR2 YSLEER. CDR3 in amino acids: CASSQDPLATYEQYF. The CDR3, as DNA: TGCGCCAGCAGCCAAGATCCCCTAGCAACCTACGAGCAGTACTTC.

This chain uses TRBV9 with TRBJ1-1, with unresolved D. The CDR3 contains 14 residues. Trimming shortened V by 0 bases and J by 5 bases, and 11 bases separated the two germline ends. CDR1 SGDLS and CDR2 YYNGEE come from the germline V gene. CDR3 sequence reads: CASSVAPMGTEAFF. The CDR3 DNA is TGTGCCAGCAGCGTAGCTCCCATGGGGACTGAAGCTTTCTTT.

The CDR3 reads CASIGAASSGNTIYF. In nucleotides, the CDR3 is TGTGCCAGCATCGGGGCAGCCTCCTCTGGAAACACCATATATTTT. This chain joins TRBV6-6 and TRBJ1-3; TRBD1 might be the D (5 bases). CDR1 is MNHNY, CDR2 SVGAGI, per germline (reference sequence). V lost 7 bases, J lost 0 bases, and 13 bases lay in between. The CDR3 has 15 residues.

The J gene is TRBJ2-3, the V gene TRBV7-9; D gene unclear. Between the trimmed V and J ends, which lost 4 bases and 5 bases, there was a span of 22 bases. In germline, CDR1 is SEHNR, CDR2 FQNEAQ (reference sequence). CDR3 size: 17 residues. This CDR3 reads CASSSRSGPRKGDTQYF. The CDR3 DNA follows: TGTGCCAGCAGCTCCCGCAGTGGACCCCGGAAGGGAGATACGCAGTATTTT.

J is TRBJ2-7 and V is TRBV5-6, with a possible D match to TRBD1 (6 bases). There are 16 residues in the CDR3. Between the trimmed V and J ends, which lost 4 bases and 2 bases, there was a span of 19 bases. Germline assignment: CDR1 SGHDT and CDR2 YYEEEE. Here the CDR3 reads CASSLKSPGQTYEQYF. The CDR3, as DNA: TGTGCCAGCAGCCTGAAATCCCCCGGACAGACCTACGAGCAGTACTTC.

CDR3 in amino acids: CASSGQGGGMARSLYEQYF. The CDR3 nucleotides read TGTGCCAGTAGTGGTCAGGGGGGCGGTATGGCCCGAAGTCTCTACGAGCAGTACTTC. This sequence joins TRBV19 and TRBJ2-7; D may be TRBD1 (7 bases). Deletions cut 5 bases from V and 3 bases from J, with 29 bases between. CDR3 size: 19 residues. CDR1 LNHDA and CDR2 SQIVND come from the germline V gene (reference sequence). The whole variable domain, remainder taken from reference TRBV19 and TRBJ2-7, is DGGITQSPKYLFRKEGQNVTLSCEQNLNHDAMYWYRQDPGQGLRLIYYSQIVNDFQKGDIAEGYSVSREKKESFPLTVTSAQKNPTAFYLCASSGQGGGMARSLYEQYFGPGTRLTVT.

The CDR3 sequence: CASSPGDGAFF. CDR3 nucleotides: TGCGCCAGCAGCCCCGGGGATGGAGCTTTCTTT. The chain carries TRBV4-3 and TRBJ1-1, with D hard to call. This CDR3 contains 11 residues. The germline gives CDR1 LGHNA, CDR2 YSLEER. V was clipped by 4 bases and J by 10 bases, with 10 bases between them.

This clone was recorded only once. V usage is TRBV10-3 and J usage is TRBJ2-3; D is perhaps TRBD1 (5 bases). The germline V gene has CDR1 ENHRY and CDR2 SYGVKD. V shed 7 bases and J shed 0 bases, with 8 bases lying between them. The CDR3 extends over 13 amino acids. CDR3 DNA sequence: TGTGCCATCACCAGGGCGAGCACAGATACGCAGTATTTT. It codes for CAITRASTDTQYF.

The genes are TRBV13 and TRBJ2-7; maybe TRBD1 (6 bases). Trimming stripped 3 bases from V and 3 bases from J, with 9 bases between. Germline assignment: CDR1 PRHDT and CDR2 FYEKMQ (reference sequence). The CDR3 runs to 13 residues. This chain's CDR3 is CASSFTGNYEQYF. The CDR3 nucleotides are TGTGCCAGCAGCTTTACAGGGAACTACGAGCAGTACTTC. The variable domain in full, with the rest retrieved from reference TRBV13 and TRBJ2-7, is AAGVIQSPRHLIKEKRETATLKCYPIPRHDTVYWYQQGPGQDPQFLISFYEKMQSDKGSIPDRFSAQQFSDYHSELNMSSLELGDSALYFCASSFTGNYEQYFGPGTRLTVT.

The chain joins TRBV10-3 to TRBJ2-7, with 7 bases fitting TRBD1. V lost 0 bases to trimming and J lost 3 bases; unmatched junction nucleotides: 5. This CDR3 has 15 amino acids. CDR1 and CDR2 from the germline V gene are ENHRY and SYGVKD. The CDR3 nucleotides are TGTGCCATCAGTGAGTCGGAGACAGGGATCTACGAGCAGTACTTC. Protein sequence: CAISESETGIYEQYF.

This rearrangement joins TRBV18 to TRBJ1-2; TRBD1 agrees at 7 bases. The CDR3 consists of 14 residues. V was pared by 3 bases and J by 2 bases, with 3 bases of the junction left unmatched. Looked up from germline, CDR1 is KGHSH and CDR2 is LQKENI. The CDR3 is CASSPKQGNYGYTF. CDR3 DNA: TGTGCCAGCTCACCCAAACAGGGGAACTATGGCTACACCTTC.

The chain recombines TRBV28 with TRBJ2-1; D ambiguous. The CDR3 loop spans 12 amino acids. The germline gives CDR1 MDHEN, CDR2 SYDVKM. V was pared by 11 bases and J by 4 bases, with 12 bases between. The CDR3 loop reads CAYIGRYNEQFF. The CDR3 nucleotides read TGTGCCTACATAGGCAGGTACAATGAGCAGTTCTTC.

This rearrangement joins TRBV28 to TRBJ2-5; 15 nucleotides agree with TRBD2. Losses at the gene ends were 6 bases for V and 8 bases for J; bases not matched to a gene: 7. Germline loops: CDR1 MDHEN, CDR2 SYDVKM. The CDR3 runs to 15 residues. CDR3 in amino acids: CASRLGTSGRRTQYF. In DNA, the CDR3 is TGTGCCAGCAGGCTAGGGACTAGCGGGAGGAGAACCCAGTACTTC.

The chain combines TRBV6-1 with TRBJ1-1; no firm D call. From germline, CDR1 is MNHNS and CDR2 SASEGT. The CDR3 totals 13 residues. V shed 7 bases and J shed 0 bases, with 9 bases lying between them. The CDR3 loop is CASTPIMNTEAFF. The CDR3 DNA sequence: TGTGCCAGCACCCCTATTATGAACACTGAAGCTTTCTTT.

The chain links TRBV2 to TRBJ2-1; possible D gene TRBD2, 6 bases. Trimming removed 6 bases at V and 5 bases at J, with 14 bases between. Germline values: CDR1 SNHLY, CDR2 FYNNEI. This CDR3 has 14 residues. CDR3 protein: CASSGGLQNNEQFF. DNA of the CDR3: TGTGCCAGCAGCGGGGGACTTCAGAACAATGAGCAGTTCTTC.

V usage is TRBV6-5 and J usage is TRBJ1-1; D is unclear. Germline V gene data show CDR1 as MNHEY and CDR2 as SVGAGI. The CDR3 is made up of 13 amino acids. V lost 2 bases and J 7 bases, leaving 11 bases between the germline ends. CDR3 residues: CASSYQQQLEAFF. The CDR3 bases are TGTGCCAGCAGTTACCAACAGCAACTTGAAGCTTTCTTT.

The chain links TRBV10-3 to TRBJ2-7; the D gene is possibly TRBD1 (6 bases). The germline CDR1 and CDR2 sequences are ENHRY and SYGVKD. This CDR3 has 15 amino acids. Trimming took off 2 bases at V and 1 base at J, with 12 bases between the two ends. CDR3 in amino acids: CAISEERGISYEQYF. CDR3 DNA: TGTGCCATCAGTGAGGAAAGGGGGATATCCTACGAGCAGTACTTC.